The clone carrying this T cell receptor (beta chain) was counted ten times or more. Its target is not known. The CDR3 runs to 13 residues. The ends were cut back, 0 bases at V and 4 bases at J, with 7 bases in the middle. CDR1 SGHRS and CDR2 YFSETQ come from the germline V gene. This entry belongs to a study of T cells in Graves' hyperthyroidism and ophthalmopathy. Findings of the study overall: Clonotypes that were expanded in thyroid above 0.001 mostly appeared in blood too.

Using RNA transcripts as the source, TCR beta CDR3 regions were amplified. HTBI primers were the set used in a first-round RT-PCR of the TCR CDR3. TCRdb reanalysed the multiplex PCR reads using MiXCR and keeps one entry per CDR3 protein. The sample has more than 500,000 distinct CDR3 sequences; 11% to 15% are singletons. This TCR derives from a woman between 40 and 50 years old with Graves' hyperthyroidism. Sequences were obtained from blood. The chain uses TRBV5-1 and TRBJ1-2; no clear D. Here the CDR3 DNA reads TGCGCCAGCAGCTTGGAAAGAGGCTATGGCTACACCTTC. Protein sequence: CASSLERGYGYTF.